This T cell receptor (beta chain) is from a study of blood T cell repertoires in COVID-19. Overall study context: Samples representing acute and convalescent COVID-19 were sourced from the United States, Italy and Spain. The cDNA or gDNA used as material had been derived from T cells, B-cell-depleted T cells, or PBMCs.

In the source study's methods: Scientists estimated how many nucleated cells there were by amplifying reference gene primers. Assay used: immunoSEQ multiplex PCR; TCRdb lists only in-frame clones, some missing. V, J and clone size are taken as reported in that table, and D and trimming were inferred from the DNA itself. Of hundreds of thousands of clones listed, 83% are singletons. The sample taken for sequencing was peripheral blood. This receptor was identified in a woman in her 40s with active or convalescent COVID-19.

This chain's CDR3 is CASRDTVDRIVNYGYTF. DNA for the CDR3: TGTGCCAGCAGGGATACAGTGGACAGGATAGTAAACTATGGCTACACCTTC. V gene TRBV2 combines with J gene TRBJ1-2; TRBD1 matches at 7 bases. Germline values: CDR1 SNHLY, CDR2 FYNNEI. J lost 2 bases, V lost 6 bases, and 15 bases had no gene match. CDR3 length equals 17 residues.